At least ten counts were recorded for the clone carrying this T cell receptor beta chain. Its matching antigen is unknown. This entry belongs to a study of T-cell memory formation after mild COVID-19. Study-wide points: Clones which contracted sat mainly in CM and EM if CD4+, and in EMRA if CD8+.

The germline gives CDR1 KGHSH, CDR2 LQKENI. This CDR3 contains 13 residues. With 8 bases removed from V and 3 bases from J, the gap between germline ends came to 13 bases. From the 5' RACE reads, TCRdb called clonotypes with MiXCR, one entry per CDR3 protein. The profile shows hundreds of thousands of distinct CDR3 sequences, approximately 24% of them singletons. The receptor was derived from an adult woman who had mild COVID-19 (a few samples of this study predate the infection). Cell type and time point are not known. The V gene is TRBV18, the J gene TRBJ2-5; D uncertain. Sequenced input: PBMCs or a T cell subset sorted from them (not recorded which). For the CDR3, the DNA is TGTGCCAGCAGCCCGGGCAGGAAAGAGACCCAGTACTTC. It specifies CASSPGRKETQYF.